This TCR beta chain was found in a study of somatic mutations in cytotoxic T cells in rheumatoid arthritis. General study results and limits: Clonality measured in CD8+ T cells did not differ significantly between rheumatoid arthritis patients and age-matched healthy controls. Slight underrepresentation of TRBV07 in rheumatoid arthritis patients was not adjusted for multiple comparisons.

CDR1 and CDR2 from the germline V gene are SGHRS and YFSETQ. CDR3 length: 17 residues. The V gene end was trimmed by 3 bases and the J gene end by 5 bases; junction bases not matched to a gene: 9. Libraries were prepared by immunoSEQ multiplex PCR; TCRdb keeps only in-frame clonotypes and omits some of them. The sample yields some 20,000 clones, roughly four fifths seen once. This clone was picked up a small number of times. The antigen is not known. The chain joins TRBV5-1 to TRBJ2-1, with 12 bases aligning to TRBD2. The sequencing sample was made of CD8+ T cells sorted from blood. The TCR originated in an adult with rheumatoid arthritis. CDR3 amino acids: CASSSPSGRAQNNEQFF. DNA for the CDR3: TGCGCCAGCAGCTCCCCTAGCGGGAGGGCCCAAAACAATGAGCAGTTCTTC.